Listed here are 22 T cell receptor beta chains from one sample, sequenced in a study of CD4 T cell repertoires in COVID-19. Sequencing was performed with immunoSEQ multiplex PCR; in TCRdb, only in-frame clones are kept and a portion is missing. The table has approximately 79,000 clones, roughly four fifths seen once. This material consisted of CD4+ T cells from peripheral blood, taken after recovery from COVID-19. The receptors come from a human donor who had COVID-19.

This clone was seen a few times. The rearrangement joins TRBV5-4 to TRBJ1-4; possible D gene TRBD1, 5 bases. Germline V lookup: CDR1 SGHNT, CDR2 YYREEE (reference sequence). This CDR3 contains 13 residues. The germline V and J ends were trimmed by 4 bases and 3 bases, with 7 bases remaining between them. CDR3 in amino acids: CASSPGPNEKLFF. CDR3 coding DNA: TGTGCCAGCAGCCCGGGACCTAATGAAAAACTGTTTTTT.

Note on this clone: The same CDR3 also results from other DNA sequences found in this sample. The chain carries TRBV6-5 and TRBJ1-2; the match to TRBD1 covers 10 bases. Germline V gene sequence: CDR1 MNHEY, CDR2 SVGAGI. The CDR3 loop spans 16 amino acids. V was pared by 2 bases and J by 2 bases, with 5 bases of the junction left unmatched. Here the CDR3 DNA reads TGTGCCAGCAGTTACATAAGGACAGGGGGAAACTATGGCTACACCTTC. Its protein is CASSYIRTGGNYGYTF.

The V gene is TRBV28, the J gene TRBJ1-1; unclear D gene. CDR3 length: 14 amino acids. V was pared by 6 bases and J by 0 bases, with 11 bases between. Germline V gene sequence: CDR1 MDHEN, CDR2 SYDVKM. The CDR3: CASRQPVMNTEAFF. The CDR3 bases are TGTGCCAGCAGACAACCCGTCATGAACACTGAAGCTTTCTTT.

The CDR3 DNA sequence: TGCGCCAGCAGCTTGATACCGGTGAACACTGAAGCTTTCTTT. It is translated as CASSLIPVNTEAFF. V gene TRBV5-1 combines with J gene TRBJ1-1; D gene unclear. The CDR3 is 14 residues long. Trimming pared 1 base from V and 0 bases from J, leaving 7 bases between. Germline CDR1 and CDR2: SGHRS and YFSETQ.

This clone was seen a handful of times. The V call is TRBV28, the J call TRBJ1-1, with 7 bases matching TRBD1. The germline gives CDR1 MDHEN, CDR2 SYDVKM. This CDR3 is built from 17 residues. V was clipped by 6 bases and J by 0 bases; unmatched bases: 13. The CDR3, as DNA: TGTGCCAGCAGGCCGGCGAAGGGGGCCTTTCTGAACACTGAAGCTTTCTTT. This sequence encodes CASRPAKGAFLNTEAFF. Filled out from reference TRBV28 and TRBJ1-1, the complete variable domain reads DVKVTQSSRYLVKRTGEKVFLECVQDMDHENMFWYRQDPGLGLRLIYFSYDVKMKEKGDIPEGYSVSREKKERFSLILESASTNQTSMYLCASRPAKGAFLNTEAFFGQGTRLTVV.

The table lists this clone with a few counts. This chain uses TRBV10-2 with TRBJ1-5, with 8 bases matching TRBD1. V lost 2 bases to trimming and J lost 2 bases; unmatched junction nucleotides: 8. Looked up from germline, CDR1 is WSHSY and CDR2 is SAAADI. This CDR3 comprises 17 residues. CDR3 sequence (DNA): TGCGCCAGCAGTGAGGACAGGGGTTCCGGACGCAATCAGCCCCAGCATTTT. It translates to CASSEDRGSGRNQPQHF.

The rearrangement joins TRBV19 to TRBJ2-5; 10 bases line up with TRBD1. This CDR3 has 17 residues. CDR1 is LNHDA, CDR2 SQIVND, per germline (reference sequence). With V trimmed by 4 bases and J by 4 bases, 12 bases remained unmatched. The CDR3 sequence is CASSTPPGQGFGETQYF. CDR3 DNA sequence: TGTGCCAGTAGTACGCCCCCGGGACAGGGGTTCGGAGAGACCCAGTACTTC.

The chain's CDR3 is CASSLQEKTEAFF. The CDR3 DNA is TGTGCCAGCAGCTTACAAGAGAAAACTGAAGCTTTCTTT. This rearrangement joins TRBV11-2 to TRBJ1-1; the D is unclear. V was pared by 2 bases and J by 5 bases, with 9 bases between. The CDR3 totals 13 residues. CDR1 is SGHAT, CDR2 FQNNGV, per germline.

The table lists this clone with a count of one. The chain employs TRBV19 and TRBJ1-1; D remains unclear. Trimming removed 0 bases at V and 4 bases at J, with 6 bases between. Germline V gene sequence: CDR1 LNHDA, CDR2 SQIVND (reference sequence). This CDR3 has 13 amino acids. DNA of the CDR3: TGTGCCAGTAGTATAGACTCCGGCACTGAAGCTTTCTTT. As protein: CASSIDSGTEAFF.

The V gene is TRBV9, the J gene TRBJ2-3; D is possibly TRBD2 (6 bases). The germline V gene encodes CDR1 SGDLS and CDR2 YYNGEE. V gave up 4 bases and J gave up 2 bases, with 14 bases separating them. The CDR3 has 15 amino acids. The CDR3 nucleotides are TGTGCCAGCAGCCGGGGACTCCAAAACACAGATACGCAGTATTTT. Its protein product is CASSRGLQNTDTQYF.

The chain couples TRBV24-1 to TRBJ2-1; 9 bases agree with TRBD1. The germline V gene has CDR1 KGHDR and CDR2 SFDVKD. The CDR3 is made up of 13 amino acids. V shed 3 bases and J 14 bases; nucleotides not matched to a gene: 7. In DNA form, the CDR3 reads TGTGCCACCAGTGATCCGGGACAGGGTTTCGAGTTCTTC. It translates to CATSDPGQGFEFF.

This chain connects TRBV24-1 to TRBJ2-3; D call uncertain. V lost 6 bases and J lost 4, with 19 bases in between. This CDR3 contains 16 residues. CDR1 and CDR2 (germline): KGHDR, SFDVKD. CDR3 coding DNA: TGTGCCACCAGTAACCCTTTAGGGCTCTCCCCAGATACGCAGTATTTT. Encoded protein: CATSNPLGLSPDTQYF.

The CDR3 region has the DNA TGTGCCAGCAGGGCCTTTAGGAACACTGAAGCTTTCTTT. Its protein product is CASRAFRNTEAFF. V and J are TRBV6-5 and TRBJ1-1; D gene ambiguous. This CDR3 has 13 residues. CDR1 MNHEY and CDR2 SVGAGI come from the germline V gene. Trimming left V 6 bases short and J 1 base short, with 9 bases between.

This clone was found a few times. The chain links TRBV7-3 to TRBJ1-1; TRBD1 matches 8 bases. This CDR3 has 13 amino acids. The J segment lost 7 bases and the V segment lost 5 bases, leaving 6 bases of the junction unmatched. The germline CDR1 and CDR2 sequences are SGHTA and FQGTGA. The CDR3 loop is CASSRDRGDEAFF. As DNA, the CDR3 is TGTGCCAGCAGCAGAGACAGGGGCGATGAAGCTTTCTTT.

The rearrangement joins TRBV4-2 to TRBJ2-3, with a weak D call TRBD2 (5 bases). Germline V lookup: CDR1 LGHNA, CDR2 YNFKEQ. Trimming took 3 bases from V and 3 from J, leaving 10 bases between them. This CDR3 is 14 amino acids long. The CDR3 DNA reads as TGTGCCAGCAGCCAGGGGAGAGAAACAGATACGCAGTATTTT. Translation: CASSQGRETDTQYF.

The chain combines TRBV9 with TRBJ1-2; 10 bases agree with TRBD1. The J segment lost 5 bases and the V segment lost 2 bases, leaving 9 bases of the junction unmatched. CDR3 length: 16 residues. In germline, CDR1 is SGDLS, CDR2 YYNGEE. The CDR3: CASSVPGTGARYGYTF. CDR3 nucleotides: TGTGCCAGCAGCGTCCCTGGGACAGGGGCTCGGTATGGCTACACCTTC.

The chain couples TRBV18 to TRBJ1-4; 8 bases match TRBD1. This CDR3 contains 17 residues. Germline V gene data show CDR1 as KGHSH and CDR2 as LQKENI. J was trimmed by 7 bases and V by 2 bases; bases with no gene match: 12. CDR3 bases: TGTGCCAGCTCACCAGGGGAACAGGGGGTAGGACGTGAAAAACTGTTTTTT. As protein: CASSPGEQGVGREKLFF.

The V gene is TRBV6-6, the J gene TRBJ1-4; 9 nucleotides agree with TRBD1. Germline V gene sequence: CDR1 MNHNY, CDR2 SVGAGI (reference sequence). V lost 6 bases, J lost 4 bases, and 3 bases stayed unmatched. CDR3 length equals 14 residues. This chain's CDR3 is CASRHRGLNEKLFF. DNA for the CDR3: TGTGCCAGCAGGCACAGGGGGCTTAATGAAAAACTGTTTTTT.

V is TRBV2 and J is TRBJ1-1; 7 bases match TRBD1. CDR1 SNHLY and CDR2 FYNNEI come from the germline V gene. V was pared by 6 bases and J by 10 bases, with 8 bases of the junction left unmatched. There are 12 residues in the CDR3. CDR3 loop: CASSQGGLAAFF. As DNA, the CDR3 is TGTGCCAGCAGCCAGGGGGGGCTTGCAGCTTTCTTT.

The chain joins TRBV27 to TRBJ2-3; D is undetermined. The CDR3 loop spans 12 amino acids. Germline loops: CDR1 MNHEY, CDR2 SMNVEV (reference sequence). Trimming cost V 5 bases and J 4 bases, with 7 bases left between them. The CDR3 region has the DNA TGTGCCAGCAGTGCGTTAGCAGATACGCAGTATTTT. Its protein is CASSALADTQYF.

This chain joins TRBV5-6 and TRBJ2-5; 10 nucleotides line up with TRBD1. Germline CDR1 SGHDT, CDR2 YYEEEE. The V segment lost 4 bases and the J segment 5 bases; nucleotides outside the gene matches: 2. The CDR3 totals 13 residues. The CDR3 DNA reads TGTGCCAGCAGCCGGACAGGGGGGGAGACCCAGTACTTC. It translates to CASSRTGGETQYF.

The chain couples TRBV11-2 to TRBJ2-3; 14 bases fit TRBD2. V was pared by 2 bases and J by 4 bases, with 8 bases of the junction left unmatched. CDR1 and CDR2 from the germline V gene are SGHAT and FQNNGV. There are 18 residues in the CDR3. The CDR3: CASSLTGLAGGSPDTQYF. The CDR3 bases are TGTGCCAGCAGCTTAACTGGACTAGCGGGGGGTAGCCCAGATACGCAGTATTTT. The entire variable domain, with the rest obtained from reference TRBV11-2 and TRBJ2-3, is as follows: EAGVAQSPRYKIIEKRQSVAFWCNPISGHATLYWYQQILGQGPKLLIQFQNNGVVDDSQLPKDRFSAERLKGVDSTLKIQPAKLEDSAVYLCASSLTGLAGGSPDTQYFGPGTRLTVL.